Below, 16 T cell receptor beta chains from the same sample are listed, as sequenced in a study of blood T cell repertoires in COVID-19. Using immunoSEQ multiplex PCR, the repertoire was profiled, and TCRdb retains in-frame clones only, with some absent. The sample includes approximately 250,000 clones, about 90% seen only once; the top ten take around 3.1%. Sequences were obtained from PBMCs or T cells enriched from blood (not recorded which). The receptors derive from a woman in her thirties or forties who had been exposed to COVID-19.

The chain recombines TRBV29-1 with TRBJ2-1; D is ambiguous. V gave up 4 bases and J gave up 3 bases, with 7 bases separating them. From germline, CDR1 is SQVTM and CDR2 ANQGSEA. This CDR3 has 12 residues. In DNA form, the CDR3 reads TGCAGCGTTGGCGTTGACTACAATGAGCAGTTCTTC. Its protein product is CSVGVDYNEQFF.

The chain uses TRBV12-3 or TRBV12-4 and TRBJ1-1, with 7 bases that match TRBD1. With V trimmed by 2 bases and J by 3 bases, 0 bases remained unmatched. The CDR3 is made up of 13 amino acids. The CDR3 sequence: CASSLTGDTEAFF. DNA of the CDR3: TGTGCCAGCAGTTTAACAGGGGACACTGAAGCTTTCTTT.

J is TRBJ2-7 and V is TRBV3-1 (or the pseudogene TRBV3-2), with 16 nucleotides matching TRBD2. CDR1 is LGHDT and CDR2 is YNNKEL in the germline V gene (reference sequence). J was trimmed by 0 bases and V by 2 bases; bases with no gene match: 7. The CDR3 spans 19 residues. The CDR3 here is CASSQIPGLAGGSSYEQYF. The CDR3 DNA sequence: TGTGCCAGCAGCCAAATTCCGGGACTAGCGGGGGGGAGCTCCTACGAGCAGTACTTC.

This chain links TRBV4-1 with TRBJ1-1, with D possibly matching TRBD1 (5 bases). Trimming cost V 4 bases and J 5 bases, with 14 bases left between them. The CDR3 sequence is 14 residues long. The germline V gene has CDR1 MGHRA and CDR2 YSYEKL. CDR3 sequence (DNA): TGCGCCAGCAGCCCCAGGGAGGTCCGGACTGAAGCTTTCTTT. Amino acids: CASSPREVRTEAFF.

V is TRBV11-2 and J is TRBJ1-2; TRBD1 is a possible D gene (6 bases). The CDR3 extends over 15 amino acids. Per the germline V gene, CDR1 is SGHAT and CDR2 is FQNNGV. Trimming removed 5 bases at V and 3 bases at J, with 16 bases between. Here the CDR3 DNA reads TGTGCCAGCAGCCTCGTCGTTACAGGGTACTATGGCTACACCTTC. Its translation is CASSLVVTGYYGYTF.

J is TRBJ2-5 and V is TRBV24-1; 7 nucleotides match TRBD1. The trim removed 7 bases at V and 5 bases at J, leaving 3 bases unmatched. CDR3 size: 12 residues. CDR1 KGHDR and CDR2 SFDVKD come from the germline V gene. The CDR3 spells CATRDRRETQYF. In DNA, the CDR3 is TGTGCCACCAGGGACAGGAGGGAGACCCAGTACTTC.

This chain uses TRBV4-1 with TRBJ1-5, with D possibly being TRBD1 (5 bases). V was clipped by 2 bases and J by 0 bases, with 23 bases between them. This CDR3 has 20 amino acids. Germline values: CDR1 MGHRA, CDR2 YSYEKL. CDR3 DNA: TGCGCCAGCAGCCAACGAGGACTAGGGGCAGATCTTTATAGCAATCAGCCCCAGCATTTT. Protein product: CASSQRGLGADLYSNQPQHF.

The chain employs TRBV5-1 and TRBJ2-3; 8 nucleotides agree with TRBD1. V lost 3 bases and J lost 4; bases outside the gene matches: 4. The length of the CDR3 is 14 residues. CDR1 is SGHRS and CDR2 is YFSETQ in the germline V gene. This CDR3 reads CASSSSTGADTQYF. CDR3 bases: TGCGCCAGCAGCTCGTCGACAGGGGCAGATACGCAGTATTTT.

The chain combines TRBV10-3 with TRBJ1-1, with D perhaps matching TRBD1 (6 bases). The V end was cut by 6 bases, the J end by 2 bases, with 13 bases between. Germline CDR1 is ENHRY and CDR2 is SYGVKD. There are 14 residues in the CDR3. The CDR3 DNA reads as TGTGCCATCAGGCGGACAGATGCTAACACTGAAGCTTTCTTT. It is translated as CAIRRTDANTEAFF.

This chain joins TRBV9 and TRBJ1-1, with 7 bases lining up with TRBD1. Trimming removed 4 bases from V and 7 bases from J; junction bases left unmatched: 10. The CDR3 consists of 14 residues. From germline, CDR1 is SGDLS and CDR2 YYNGEE. This CDR3 reads CASSPEGALGEAFF. DNA for the CDR3: TGTGCCAGCAGCCCAGAGGGGGCTTTGGGTGAAGCTTTCTTT.

The chain uses TRBV4-3 and TRBJ2-5; a weak D match, TRBD2 (7 bases). The CDR3 length is 16 residues. Germline CDR1 reads LGHNA; CDR2 reads YSLEER. Trimming took 0 bases from V and 5 from J, leaving 16 bases between them. The CDR3 region has the DNA TGCGCCAGCAGCCAAGATTTAGGGGGGGCTCGTGAGACCCAGTACTTC. This encodes CASSQDLGGARETQYF.

The count of this clone is one. The chain's CDR3 is CASSQEKGDREGYTF. In DNA form, the CDR3 reads TGTGCCAGCAGCCAAGAAAAAGGGGACAGGGAAGGCTACACCTTC. V and J are TRBV4-2 and TRBJ1-2; 9 positions match TRBD1. Germline V gene sequence: CDR1 LGHNA, CDR2 YNFKEQ. This CDR3 comprises 15 residues. V dropped 0 bases and J dropped 8; count of bases not matched to a gene: 7.

V is TRBV7-2 and J is TRBJ1-4, with TRBD1 matching 10 bases. CDR3 length: 16 amino acids. CDR1 and CDR2 from the germline V gene are SGHTA and FQGNSA. V trimming: 4 bases; J trimming: 5 bases; junction bases outside the gene matches: 7. In nucleotides, the CDR3 is TGTGCCAGCAGCTCAGTTCCGGGACAGGGGAATGAAAAACTGTTTTTT. It translates to CASSSVPGQGNEKLFF.

The chain has TRBV5-3 and TRBJ1-5; TRBD1 matches 7 bases. TRBV5-3 is an ORF for which the function is uncertain. The CDR3 totals 15 residues. V shed 2 bases and J 8 bases; nucleotides not matched to a gene: 10. This CDR3 is CARSLRDSPYEPQHF. The CDR3, as DNA: TGTGCCAGAAGCTTAAGGGACAGTCCGTACGAGCCCCAGCATTTT.

The rearrangement joins TRBV9 to TRBJ2-3, with 8 bases matching TRBD2. Germline CDR1 reads SGDLS; CDR2 reads YYNGEE. V dropped 0 bases and J dropped 3; count of bases not matched to a gene: 3. The CDR3 sequence is 15 residues long. The CDR3 DNA sequence: TGTGCCAGCAGCGTAGATCGCGGGGGGACAGATACGCAGTATTTT. Translated: CASSVDRGGTDTQYF.

The chain couples TRBV18 to TRBJ2-2, with 11 bases aligning to TRBD1. After removal of 4 bases from V and 4 bases from J, the junction contained 8 bases not matched to a gene. The length of the CDR3 is 17 residues. Germline V gene data show CDR1 as KGHSH and CDR2 as LQKENI. The CDR3 sequence: CASSLSRTGGGTGELFF. DNA for the CDR3: TGTGCCAGCTCACTAAGCCGGACAGGGGGCGGCACCGGGGAGCTGTTTTTT.